This T cell receptor (beta chain) was captured in a study of blood T cell repertoires in COVID-19. Turning to the study itself: In each case, the material was cDNA or gDNA derived from T cells, B-cell-depleted T cells, or PBMCs.

TCRdb's copy holds only in-frame clones and misses some; the assay was immunoSEQ multiplex PCR. Here the sample spans approximately 47,000 clones, roughly nine tenths being singletons. Material for sequencing was peripheral blood. This TCR was sampled from a man aged 65-85 years with active COVID-19.

CDR3 sequence (DNA): TGTGCCAGCAGTTACGAGTTAGTCCGTTACAATGAGCAGTTCTTC. This codes for CASSYELVRYNEQFF. This rearrangement joins TRBV6-5 to TRBJ2-1; D remains unclear. Germline-derived CDR1 and CDR2 are MNHEY and SVGAGI. The CDR3 covers 15 residues. V shed 2 bases and J shed 4 bases, with 12 bases lying between them.